These 6 T cell receptor beta chains came from one sample sequenced in a study of blood T cell repertoires in COVID-19. Profiled with immunoSEQ multiplex PCR; TCRdb holds only in-frame clones, not every one. In the table there are approximately 360,000 clones, over 75% of which are singletons. The material sequenced was PBMCs or T cells enriched from blood (not recorded which). The receptors originated from a man in his forties in a cohort exposed to, infected with or recovered from COVID-19 (not recorded which).

The genes are TRBV7-9 and TRBJ1-2; D call uncertain. Trimming left V 6 bases short and J 3 bases short, with 11 bases between. Germline lookup yields CDR1 SEHNR and CDR2 FQNEAQ (reference sequence). The CDR3 loop spans 13 amino acids. The CDR3 bases are TGTGCCAGCAGTTCACAGAGGGACTATGGCTACACCTTC. It specifies CASSSQRDYGYTF.

The V call is TRBV28, the J call TRBJ2-3; D may be TRBD1 (5 bases). V shed 5 bases and J shed 6 bases, with 9 bases lying between them. Germline V lookup: CDR1 MDHEN, CDR2 SYDVKM. The CDR3 covers 12 residues. CDR3 nucleotides: TGTGCCAGCAGTCCCAGGGATGATACGCAGTATTTT. Translated: CASSPRDDTQYF. Variable domain in full (rest from reference TRBV28 and TRBJ2-3): DVKVTQSSRYLVKRTGEKVFLECVQDMDHENMFWYRQDPGLGLRLIYFSYDVKMKEKGDIPEGYSVSREKKERFSLILESASTNQTSMYLCASSPRDDTQYFGPGTRLTVL.

The genes are TRBV6-6 and TRBJ1-1; D is perhaps TRBD1 (6 bases). There are 14 residues in the CDR3. CDR1 is MNHNY, CDR2 SVGAGI, per germline (reference sequence). Between the trimmed V and J ends, which lost 4 bases and 1 base, there was a span of 10 bases. In DNA form, the CDR3 reads TGTGCCAGCAGTTCCAGGGGCAGGAACACTGAAGCTTTCTTT. Its translation: CASSSRGRNTEAFF.

This rearrangement joins TRBV4-2 to TRBJ2-7, with 7 bases identical to TRBD2. This CDR3 is built from 15 residues. The V gene's germline CDR1 is LGHNA and CDR2 YNFKEQ. V dropped 3 bases and J dropped 1; count of bases not matched to a gene: 6. The CDR3 DNA is TGTGCCAGCAGCCACGGCGGGAGTCTTTCCTACGAGCAGTACTTC. Encoded protein: CASSHGGSLSYEQYF.

V usage is TRBV21-1 and J usage is TRBJ1-3; the DNA was not used to check the table's D call, TRBD1. TRBV21-1 counts as a pseudogene. CDR3 length equals 15 residues. The CDR3 nucleotides read TGTGCCAGCAATACAGGGACAGGGACTGGAAACACCATATATTTT. Protein product: CASNTGTGTGNTIYF.

V usage is TRBV19 and J usage is TRBJ1-2; possibly TRBD1 for D (6 bases). In germline, CDR1 is LNHDA, CDR2 SQIVND (reference sequence). This CDR3 is built from 13 residues. Deletions cut 6 bases from V and 0 bases from J, with 8 bases between. The DNA for the CDR3 is TGTGCCAGTAGGGACAGTACTAACTATGGCTACACCTTC. Its protein is CASRDSTNYGYTF.